Below are 26 T cell receptor beta chains sequenced from a single sample in a study of response to subunit inactivated influenza vaccine. TCRdb reprocessed the RT-PCR reads via MiXCR and lists one record per CDR3 protein. The table lists over 150,000 distinct CDR3 sequences, over 8.5% of them singletons. The sample was CD8+ T cells sorted from PBMCs, taken roughly 24 months after vaccination. The receptors derive from a man aged 50 to 69 who received an inactivated influenza vaccine.

This clonotype was counted many times. This rearrangement joins TRBV5-1 to TRBJ2-1, with 14 bases identical to TRBD2. The CDR3 spans 16 residues. Germline CDR1 SGHRS, CDR2 YFSETQ. Trimming took 4 bases from V and 5 from J; bases not matched to a gene: 5. In DNA, the CDR3 is TGCGCCAGCAGCCCCGGACTAGCGGGGGGCCACAATGAGCAGTTCTTC. Translation: CASSPGLAGGHNEQFF.

The DNA of the CDR3 is TGCAGCGTTGGCGGCAGGGAAGGGAGGACCTACGAGCAGTACTTC. Amino acid sequence: CSVGGREGRTYEQYF. V gene TRBV29-1 combines with J gene TRBJ2-7; TRBD2 might be the D (6 bases). The CDR3 loop spans 15 amino acids. V was cut by 4 bases and J by 2 bases, with 18 bases left in between. The germline gives CDR1 SQVTM, CDR2 ANQGSEA.

This clonotype was seen a few times. The chain couples TRBV11-2 to TRBJ2-7; maybe TRBD2 (7 bases). The CDR3 spans 19 residues. CDR1 is SGHAT and CDR2 is FQNNGV in the germline V gene. V was cut by 2 bases and J by 4 bases, with 27 bases left in between. CDR3 protein: CASSLRGGSPGLLTYEQYF. CDR3 nucleotides: TGTGCCAGCAGCTTAAGGGGGGGCAGCCCGGGACTACTGACATACGAGCAGTACTTC.

A few counts support this clonotype. V gene TRBV5-1 combines with J gene TRBJ1-2; D ambiguous. V dropped 3 bases and J dropped 8 bases, with 14 bases sitting between them. Germline V gives CDR1 SGHRS, CDR2 YFSETQ. CDR3 length: 13 residues. Written as DNA, the CDR3 is TGCGCCAGCAGCTCTCACGGGGTCTACGGCTACACCTTC. It is translated as CASSSHGVYGYTF.

This clonotype was seen many times. The chain couples TRBV6-2 or TRBV6-3 to TRBJ2-1; 9 bases are shared with TRBD2. This CDR3 spans 15 amino acids. Germline V gene lookup returns CDR1 MNHEY and CDR2 SVGEGT. V lost 0 bases, J lost 7 bases, and 4 bases stayed unmatched. The CDR3 DNA follows: TGTGCCAGCAGTTACTCAGGAGCGGGAGGAAATGAGCAGTTCTTC. Its translation is CASSYSGAGGNEQFF.

There are a few counts of this clonotype. J is TRBJ2-7 and V is TRBV7-2, with 12 bases aligning to TRBD2. The J segment lost 2 bases and the V segment lost 5 bases, leaving 4 bases of the junction unmatched. The CDR3 runs to 15 residues. The V gene's germline CDR1 is SGHTA and CDR2 FQGNSA. The CDR3 protein is CASSPSSGGAYEQYF. CDR3 nucleotides: TGTGCCAGCAGCCCCTCTAGCGGGGGGGCCTACGAGCAGTACTTC.

This clonotype was seen only a few times. This chain connects TRBV12-3 or TRBV12-4 to TRBJ2-5; a weak D match, TRBD2 (7 bases). The V end was cut by 7 bases, the J end by 4 bases, with 16 bases between. CDR3 length equals 14 residues. The CDR3 DNA sequence: TGTGCCAGCACCCCGGAGGGGGGGCCAGAGACCCAGTACTTC. Translation gives CASTPEGGPETQYF.

The DNA for the CDR3 is TGTGCCAGCAGCAAAGGCCCTGGGGGGAACACTGAAGCTTTCTTT. It yields the protein CASSKGPGGNTEAFF. The chain carries TRBV21-1 and TRBJ1-1; the table's TRBD1 call for D was not verified on the DNA. TRBV21-1 is deemed a pseudogene. This CDR3 spans 15 amino acids.

This clonotype occurred a few times. The rearrangement joins TRBV4-3 to TRBJ2-1, with 7 bases that match TRBD1. Germline values: CDR1 LGHNA, CDR2 YSLEER. After removal of 0 bases from V and 3 bases from J, the junction contained 2 bases not matched to a gene. The CDR3 contains 15 residues. The CDR3 is CASSQDGTVYNEQFF. CDR3 DNA: TGCGCCAGCAGCCAAGATGGGACAGTCTACAATGAGCAGTTCTTC.

The sample holds many counts of this clonotype. The chain joins TRBV4-3 to TRBJ2-7, with D possibly being TRBD1 or TRBD2 (7 bases each). The CDR3 covers 14 residues. Trimming shortened V by 3 bases and J by 2 bases, and 11 bases separated the two germline ends. Looked up from germline, CDR1 is LGHNA and CDR2 is YSLEER. CDR3 in amino acids: CASSHSGTAYEQYF. In DNA, the CDR3 is TGCGCCAGCAGCCACAGCGGGACAGCCTACGAGCAGTACTTC.

This clonotype was seen a few times. The chain couples TRBV20-1 to TRBJ1-1; tentatively, D is TRBD1 (5 bases). Germline CDR1 reads DFQATT; CDR2 reads SNEGSKA (reference sequence). CDR3 length: 16 residues. V lost 0 bases and J lost 4, with 18 bases in between. CDR3 region: CSARDPGHPGRTEAFF. The CDR3 bases are TGCAGTGCTAGAGATCCCGGACACCCCGGGCGCACTGAAGCTTTCTTT.

The chain links TRBV11-2 to TRBJ2-7, with 7 bases matching TRBD2. V lost 5 bases and J lost 1; bases outside the gene matches: 8. CDR1 SGHAT and CDR2 FQNNGV come from the germline V gene. The CDR3 spans 15 residues. CDR3 coding DNA: TGTGCCAGCAGCCCGGGAGGACTACTGTCCTACGAGCAGTACTTC. It translates to CASSPGGLLSYEQYF. The variable domain in full, completed from reference TRBV11-2 and TRBJ2-7, reads EAGVAQSPRYKIIEKRQSVAFWCNPISGHATLYWYQQILGQGPKLLIQFQNNGVVDDSQLPKDRFSAERLKGVDSTLKIQPAKLEDSAVYLCASSPGGLLSYEQYFGPGTRLTVT.

In this sample, this clonotype turned up a few times. The chain links TRBV27 to TRBJ2-6; a possible D gene is TRBD2 (6 bases). This CDR3 region has 16 residues. Germline V gene sequence: CDR1 MNHEY, CDR2 SMNVEV (reference sequence). Between the trimmed V and J ends, which lost 4 bases and 4 bases, there was a span of 14 bases. The CDR3 DNA reads as TGTGCCAGCAGTTCGGTGAGGGCGGGAGGGGCCAACGTCCTGACTTTC. It yields the protein CASSSVRAGGANVLTF.

This clonotype turned up a few times. The rearrangement joins TRBV4-3 to TRBJ2-1; a possible D gene is TRBD2 (6 bases). The CDR3 length is 15 residues. Germline CDR1 reads LGHNA; CDR2 reads YSLEER. V gave up 0 bases and J gave up 4 bases, with 10 bases separating them. The CDR3 sequence is CASSQETGEYNEQFF. CDR3 bases: TGCGCCAGCAGCCAAGAGACGGGGGAGTACAATGAGCAGTTCTTC.

This clonotype was counted between two and nine times. The rearrangement links TRBV5-1 to TRBJ2-3, with a tentative D call TRBD2 (5 bases). The ends were cut back, 1 base at V and 4 bases at J, with 10 bases in the middle. This CDR3 is 14 amino acids long. Germline V CDR1 and CDR2: SGHRS, YFSETQ. CDR3 in amino acids: CASSLWLGADTQYF. CDR3 nucleotide sequence: TGCGCCAGCAGCTTGTGGCTCGGGGCAGATACGCAGTATTTT.

V gene TRBV27 combines with J gene TRBJ2-7; D is unclear. V gave up 3 bases and J gave up 7 bases, with 13 bases separating them. In germline, CDR1 is MNHEY, CDR2 SMNVEV (reference sequence). The CDR3 spans 13 residues. The CDR3 coding sequence is TGTGCCAGCAGTTTTGCCGGGTATTCGGAGCAGTACTTC. This encodes CASSFAGYSEQYF.

This clonotype was detected only a few times. This chain links TRBV5-1 with TRBJ1-1; no definite D call. Trimming stripped 2 bases from V and 0 bases from J, with 8 bases between. CDR3 size: 14 residues. The germline V gene has CDR1 SGHRS and CDR2 YFSETQ. The CDR3 region is CASSFGTMNTEAFF. The CDR3 bases are TGCGCCAGCAGCTTTGGTACAATGAACACTGAAGCTTTCTTT.

The rearrangement joins TRBV7-9 to TRBJ2-7; TRBD2 matches at 11 bases. The CDR3 contains 15 residues. Unmatched junction bases numbered 7, after V lost 4 bases and J lost 5 bases. Germline CDR1 is SEHNR and CDR2 is FQNEAQ (reference sequence). CDR3 sequence reads: CASSSTSGADDEQYF. The CDR3 nucleotides are TGTGCCAGCAGCTCGACTAGCGGGGCAGACGACGAGCAGTACTTC.

This chain links TRBV28 with TRBJ2-7; no firm D call. Germline V lookup: CDR1 MDHEN, CDR2 SYDVKM. Trimming shortened V by 6 bases and J by 5 bases, and 8 bases separated the two germline ends. The CDR3 runs 11 residues. This CDR3 reads CASSSRHEQYF. For the CDR3, the DNA is TGTGCCAGCAGCTCCCGTCACGAGCAGTACTTC.

V and J are TRBV14 and TRBJ2-1, with 7 positions matching TRBD2. V gave up 2 bases and J gave up 8 bases; unmatched junction bases: 9. The length of the CDR3 is 15 residues. Germline-derived CDR1 and CDR2 are SGHDN and FVKESK. The CDR3 DNA sequence: TGTGCCAGCAGCCAACCGGGGGAGGGTATCCATGAGCAGTTCTTC. It encodes CASSQPGEGIHEQFF.

This clonotype was counted many times. The chain recombines TRBV18 with TRBJ2-3; D perhaps matches TRBD2 (6 bases). Per germline, CDR1 KGHSH and CDR2 LQKENI. Trimming stripped 1 base from V and 6 bases from J, with 20 bases between. The CDR3 loop spans 17 amino acids. The CDR3 spells CASSPLGTVITSDTQYF. CDR3 nucleotide sequence: TGTGCCAGCTCACCACTCGGGACTGTCATAACCTCGGATACGCAGTATTTT.

This clonotype was observed at least ten times. The gene calls are TRBV20-1 and TRBJ2-1; D call uncertain. The length of the CDR3 is 10 residues. Germline loops: CDR1 DFQATT, CDR2 SNEGSKA (reference sequence). Trimming shortened V by 6 bases and J by 9 bases, and 9 bases separated the two germline ends. The CDR3: CSATASEQFF. CDR3 in DNA: TGCAGTGCCACCGCTAGTGAGCAGTTCTTC.

This clonotype was found a few times. The V and J genes are TRBV2 and TRBJ1-4, with D uncertain. This CDR3 has 19 residues. V was clipped by 9 bases and J by 0 bases, with 26 bases between them. Germline V gene data show CDR1 as SNHLY and CDR2 as FYNNEI. The CDR3 sequence is CASLADWQERNATNEKLFF. The CDR3 nucleotides read TGTGCCAGTCTGGCCGATTGGCAGGAGCGTAATGCAACTAATGAAAAACTGTTTTTT.

V gene TRBV20-1 combines with J gene TRBJ2-5; the match to TRBD1 covers 9 bases. Germline V gene sequence: CDR1 DFQATT, CDR2 SNEGSKA (reference sequence). This CDR3 contains 13 residues. V lost 4 bases, J lost 5 bases, and 5 bases stayed unmatched. Here the CDR3 DNA reads TGCAGTGCTACCGGGACAGGGCCTGAGACCCAGTACTTC. It specifies CSATGTGPETQYF.

The chain couples TRBV29-1 to TRBJ1-2; no definite D call. The CDR3 has 10 amino acids. Trimming cost V 6 bases and J 6 bases, with 8 bases left between them. CDR1 and CDR2 (germline): SQVTM, ANQGSEA. CDR3 amino acids: CSVARHGYTF. CDR3 coding DNA: TGCAGCGTCGCGCGGCATGGCTACACCTTC. Together with reference TRBV29-1 and TRBJ1-2, the CDR3 gives the full variable domain: SAVISQKPSRDICQRGTSLTIQCQVDSQVTMMFWYRQQPGQSLTLIATANQGSEATYESGFVIDKFPISRPNLTFSTLTVSNMSPEDSSIYLCSVARHGYTFGSGTRLTVV.

The rearrangement links TRBV6-5 to TRBJ1-2; D possibly corresponds to TRBD1 (5 bases). CDR1 is MNHEY, CDR2 SVGAGI, per germline. Trimming stripped 0 bases from V and 4 bases from J, with 12 bases between. The CDR3 runs 15 residues. The CDR3 DNA reads TGTGCCAGCAGTTACTCGGCAGGGCAAGGCTATGGCTACACCTTC. Its translation is CASSYSAGQGYGYTF.